This TCR beta chain was profiled in a study of identical twins. General study points: Fewer insertions characterized abundant cord blood beta clonotypes, whereas memory repertoires showed none. Cross-sectional statistics underpinned the conclusions; the same donors were not followed. Because invariant MAIT and iNKT cells could be present, zero-insertion analyses could be partly confounded. There was more out-of-frame TCR alpha sharing in monozygotic twins than models estimated.

From the 5' RACE reads, TCRdb called clonotypes with MiXCR, one entry per CDR3 protein. The data hold 270,000 or so distinct CDR3 sequences, with around 8.3% observed a single time. This clonotype was found a few times. The antigen remains unidentified. Germline V gene sequence: CDR1 SGHAT, CDR2 FQNNGV. Unmatched junction bases numbered 0, after V lost 1 base and J lost 5 bases. This CDR3 region has 15 residues. These data are also associated with another study on yellow fever vaccine responses in identical twins.

Sequenced input: CD8+ T cells sorted from blood. The chain is built from TRBV11-2 and TRBJ2-1; 12 positions match TRBD2. This TCR was sampled from a woman between 18 and 30 years old in good health. The CDR3 region has the DNA TGTGCCAGCAGCTTAGGGACTAGCGGGAACAATGAGCAGTTCTTC. It is translated as CASSLGTSGNNEQFF.